The sequence of this T cell receptor beta chain was determined in a study of blood T cells in healthy people across ages. Per germline, CDR1 SEHNR and CDR2 FQNEAQ (reference sequence). This CDR3 is 14 amino acids long. The V end was cut by 4 bases, the J end by 3 bases, with 9 bases between. PCR was performed a second time for about 6 to 11 cycles using a sample-barcoded 5' primer and a J-beta primer mix. A template-switch adaptor with 12 random nucleotides tagged each cDNA molecule. Using its own MiXCR run on the 5' RACE reads, TCRdb lists one record per CDR3 protein. This table has some 1.1 million distinct CDR3 sequences, more than 30% appearing once. Study-wide results and caveats: Across the age range, TCR beta diversity per million T cells fell in a roughly linear way. Naive CD4+ cells and diversity were both higher in long-lived donors than in aged donors.

Worth noting for this clonotype: Its antigen is currently unknown.

This chain connects TRBV7-9 to TRBJ2-2; tentative D call: TRBD1 (5 bases). The sample comprised blood. The TCR originated in a man aged 18 to 29 in good health. Written as DNA, the CDR3 is TGTGCCAGCAGCTGGCCCAGGGACACCGGGGAGCTGTTTTTT. Its translation: CASSWPRDTGELFF. Variable domain in full (rest from reference TRBV7-9 and TRBJ2-2): DTGVSQNPRHKITKRGQNVTFRCDPISEHNRLYWYRQTLGQGPEFLTYFQNEAQLEKSRLLSDRFSAERPKGSFSTLEIQRTEQGDSAMYLCASSWPRDTGELFFGEGSRLTVL.